This TCR beta chain was observed in a study of shared clonotypes between healthy human individuals. On the study more broadly: CD8 memory received one plate per donor, CD8 naive two, CD4 memory three and CD4 naive three.

The CDR3 runs to 17 residues. With V trimmed by 6 bases and J by 0 bases, 11 bases remained unmatched. Germline CDR1 reads ENHRY; CDR2 reads SYGVKD. The method was immunoSEQ multiplex PCR; TCRdb's version includes in-frame clones alone and lacks a portion of them. The repertoire holds about 120,000 clones, roughly 70% seen once, with roughly 24% in the top ten. The clonotype was recovered from a woman aged 30 to 39 in good health. Sequencing input: memory CD8+ T cells sorted from blood. Specified subset: CD45RO+ cells pooled with CCR7-negative TemRA cells. The rearrangement joins TRBV10-3 to TRBJ2-7; 10 nucleotides match TRBD1. For the CDR3, the DNA is TGTGCCATCAGGCGACAGGGGGCAAGGGATAGCTCCTACGAGCAGTACTTC. As protein: CAIRRQGARDSSYEQYF.